A single sample gave rise to the 24 T cell receptor beta chains below, sequenced in a study of response to subunit inactivated influenza vaccine. From the RT-PCR reads, TCRdb called clonotypes with MiXCR, one entry per CDR3 protein. The data show approximately 500,000 distinct CDR3 sequences, 10% to 15% seen once. The material sequenced was PBMCs from blood, taken 45 days after vaccination. Receptors were obtained from a man over 45 who received an inactivated influenza vaccine.

The table lists this clonotype with a few counts. The chain carries TRBV10-2 and TRBJ2-5; a weak D match, TRBD2 (7 bases). The germline CDR1 and CDR2 sequences are WSHSY and SAAADI. V was trimmed by 6 bases and J by 2 bases, leaving 19 bases between them. This CDR3 spans 16 amino acids. CDR3 loop: CASRIQGGVPQETQYF. Here the CDR3 DNA reads TGCGCCAGCAGAATACAGGGAGGGGTGCCGCAAGAGACCCAGTACTTC.

V usage is TRBV7-9 and J usage is TRBJ2-1, with 8 bases aligning to TRBD2. Germline CDR1 reads SEHNR; CDR2 reads FQNEAQ (reference sequence). V gave up 4 bases and J gave up 0 bases; unmatched junction bases: 5. The CDR3 length is 16 residues. The CDR3 region is CASSSNSGNSYNEQFF. The CDR3 nucleotides are TGTGCCAGCAGCTCCAATAGCGGGAACTCCTACAATGAGCAGTTCTTC.

This clonotype has more than one count but fewer than ten. V is TRBV5-1 and J is TRBJ2-1; the match to TRBD2 covers 9 bases. This CDR3 has 16 residues. J gave up 9 bases and V 3 bases, and 13 bases lay outside the gene matches. Germline lookup yields CDR1 SGHRS and CDR2 YFSETQ. The chain's CDR3 is CASSYLGSGGLGEQFF. Written as DNA, the CDR3 is TGCGCCAGCAGCTACCTAGGTAGCGGGGGATTGGGTGAGCAGTTCTTC.

In this sample, this clonotype turned up a few times. Mismatch with germline at one junction end may stem from a read error. The chain recombines TRBV19 with TRBJ2-4, with no clear D. Germline assignment: CDR1 LNHDA and CDR2 SQIVND (reference sequence). The CDR3 is 13 amino acids. The CDR3: CANSRDFADIQYF. The CDR3 nucleotides read TGTGCCAATAGTAGGGATTTCGCGGACATTCAGTACTTC.

V usage is TRBV18 and J usage is TRBJ2-1, with TRBD2 as a possible D gene (5 bases). Per germline, CDR1 KGHSH and CDR2 LQKENI. The CDR3 is 13 residues long. Trimming left V 4 bases short and J 9 bases short, with 13 bases between. The DNA for the CDR3 is TGTGCCAGCTCACTGGGCGCGGGTAGTGAGCAGTTCTTC. Its translation: CASSLGAGSEQFF.

This clonotype was counted between two and nine times. The chain combines TRBV5-4 with TRBJ1-1; D not certain. The length of the CDR3 is 14 residues. Germline CDR1 and CDR2: SGHNT and YYREEE (reference sequence). Trimming removed 1 base from V and 0 bases from J, with 7 bases in between. The CDR3 protein is CASSLRRLNTEAFF. Here the CDR3 DNA reads TGTGCCAGCAGCTTGAGACGGTTGAACACTGAAGCTTTCTTT. The variable domain in full, with the rest retrieved from reference TRBV5-4 and TRBJ1-1, is ETGVTQSPTHLIKTRGQQVTLRCSSQSGHNTVSWYQQALGQGPQFIFQYYREEENGRGNFPPRFSGLQFPNYSSELNVNALELDDSALYLCASSLRRLNTEAFFGQGTRLTVV.

This clonotype occurred many times. This chain links TRBV12-3 or TRBV12-4 with TRBJ1-1, with a possible D match to TRBD1 (6 bases). V was trimmed by 6 bases and J by 4 bases, leaving 9 bases between them. This CDR3 comprises 12 residues. The DNA for the CDR3 is TGTGCCAGCAGCAGGGGTAGCACTGAAGCTTTCTTT. Protein sequence: CASSRGSTEAFF.

Of note for this clonotype: A much more abundant neighbour one base away suggests this may be a read error. J is TRBJ2-3 and V is TRBV7-8; D is possibly TRBD1 (5 bases). Looked up from germline, CDR1 is SGHVS and CDR2 is FQNEAQ. This CDR3 has 13 residues. Here the CDR3 DNA reads TGTGCCATCAGCTCAGGGTCTGGGGATACGCAGTATTTT. It codes for CAISSGSGDTQYF. The full variable domain, rest sourced from reference TRBV7-8 and TRBJ2-3, is GAGVSQSPRYKVAKRGQDVALRCDPISGHVSLFWYQQALGQGPEFLTYFQNEAQLDKSGLPSDRFFAERPEGSVSTLKIQRTQQEDSAVYLCAISSGSGDTQYFGPGTRLTVL.

The V gene is TRBV5-1, the J gene TRBJ2-3; the D is unclear. This CDR3 is built from 20 residues. CDR1 and CDR2 (germline): SGHRS, YFSETQ. Trimming left V 0 bases short and J 4 bases short, with 27 bases between. The CDR3 nucleotides read TGCGCCAGCAGCTTGGATCCTGTGGGCCGGCTTGGGTCTCTTCCAGATACGCAGTATTTT. Protein product: CASSLDPVGRLGSLPDTQYF. The full variable domain, rest sourced from reference TRBV5-1 and TRBJ2-3, is KAGVTQTPRYLIKTRGQQVTLSCSPISGHRSVSWYQQTPGQGLQFLFEYFSETQRNKGNFPGRFSGRQFSNSRSEMNVSTLELGDSALYLCASSLDPVGRLGSLPDTQYFGPGTRLTVL.

This clonotype occurred a few times. The rearrangement joins TRBV20-1 to TRBJ2-2, with D unresolved. The CDR3 has 13 residues. Germline assignment: CDR1 DFQATT and CDR2 SNEGSKA (reference sequence). Trimming stripped 3 bases from V and 3 bases from J, with 8 bases between. The CDR3 DNA is TGCAGTGCTAGCGGCGGCTACACCGGGGAGCTGTTTTTT. Translation: CSASGGYTGELFF.

The CDR3 spells CASSFGQGVDTQYF. The CDR3 nucleotides are TGCGCCAGCAGCTTCGGGCAGGGGGTGGATACGCAGTATTTT. J is TRBJ2-3 and V is TRBV5-1, with 7 bases that match TRBD1. CDR1 and CDR2 from the germline V gene are SGHRS and YFSETQ. The length of the CDR3 is 14 residues. The trim removed 2 bases at V and 6 bases at J, leaving 6 bases unmatched.

This clonotype was seen at least ten times. The chain recombines TRBV7-2 with TRBJ2-5; 9 nucleotides line up with TRBD2. The CDR3 sequence is 16 residues long. CDR1 and CDR2 from the germline V gene are SGHTA and FQGNSA. The J segment lost 6 bases and the V segment lost 1 base, leaving 9 bases of the junction unmatched. This CDR3 reads CASSLGRLAGLQTQYF. CDR3 sequence (DNA): TGTGCCAGCAGCTTAGGTCGCCTAGCGGGGTTGCAGACCCAGTACTTC.

This clonotype was found a few times. J is TRBJ2-1 and V is TRBV15; TRBD1 matches at 11 bases. Germline assignment: CDR1 LNHNV and CDR2 YYDKDF (reference sequence). The CDR3 has 15 residues. Unmatched junction bases numbered 3, after V lost 1 base and J lost 7 bases. DNA for the CDR3: TGTGCCACCAGCAGAGGTGGACAGGGGGCTAATGAGCAGTTCTTC. It yields the protein CATSRGGQGANEQFF.

The V call is TRBV7-2, the J call TRBJ2-3, with D uncertain. The CDR3 has 16 residues. In germline, CDR1 is SGHTA, CDR2 FQGNSA. V lost 3 bases, J lost 0 bases, and 13 bases lay in between. This CDR3 is CASSLMVLTSTDTQYF. The CDR3 nucleotides read TGTGCCAGCAGCTTGATGGTATTAACTAGCACAGATACGCAGTATTTT. Filled out from reference TRBV7-2 and TRBJ2-3, the complete variable domain reads GAGVSQSPSNKVTEKGKDVELRCDPISGHTALYWYRQSLGQGLEFLIYFQGNSAPDKSGLPSDRFSAERTGGSVSTLTIQRTQQEDSAVYLCASSLMVLTSTDTQYFGPGTRLTVL.

The rearrangement joins TRBV11-2 to TRBJ2-5; D possibly corresponds to TRBD1 (6 bases). The CDR3 sequence is 17 residues long. Per the germline V gene, CDR1 is SGHAT and CDR2 is FQNNGV. V was shortened by 4 bases and J by 2 bases, with 20 bases between the two germline ends. CDR3 in DNA: TGTGCCAGCAGCTCGCAGGGGTGGGGCCGACAACAAGAGACCCAGTACTTC. As protein: CASSSQGWGRQQETQYF.

The gene calls are TRBV3-1 and TRBJ2-5; D may be TRBD1 (6 bases). Germline assignment: CDR1 LGHDT and CDR2 YNNKEL (reference sequence). Trimming removed 1 base from V and 2 bases from J, with 14 bases in between. The CDR3 has 16 amino acids. In DNA form, the CDR3 reads TGTGCCAGCAGCCAAGCCTCCGGGACACCACAAGAGACCCAGTACTTC. It specifies CASSQASGTPQETQYF.

This clonotype was detected ten times or more. The chain has TRBV20-1 and TRBJ2-5; no clear D gene. The germline V gene has CDR1 DFQATT and CDR2 SNEGSKA (reference sequence). The V end was cut by 0 bases, the J end by 1 base, with 9 bases between. The CDR3 is 14 residues long. The CDR3 DNA follows: TGCAGTGCTAGAGATCTTCGTGGCCAAGAGACCCAGTACTTC. Amino acids: CSARDLRGQETQYF.

The V call is TRBV20-1, the J call TRBJ2-5; 9 positions match TRBD2. With 2 bases clipped from V and 4 bases from J, the junction kept 8 bases outside the gene matches. Germline loops: CDR1 DFQATT, CDR2 SNEGSKA (reference sequence). The CDR3 is 15 amino acids. The CDR3 DNA is TGCAGTGCTAGATTAGCGGGGGAACCGGTAGAGACCCAGTACTTC. This codes for CSARLAGEPVETQYF.

The table lists this clonotype with many counts. The V call is TRBV5-8, the J call TRBJ2-7; D is undetermined. The CDR3 consists of 13 residues. The germline CDR1 and CDR2 sequences are SGHTS and YDEGEE. V lost 0 bases and J 3 bases, leaving 7 bases between the germline ends. The CDR3 spells CASSLADGYEQYF. CDR3 coding DNA: TGTGCCAGCAGCTTGGCCGACGGCTACGAGCAGTACTTC.

In nucleotides, the CDR3 is TGTGCCAGCAGTTCCCGGGACAGGGGGATGTACGAGCAGTACTTC. Encoded protein: CASSSRDRGMYEQYF. The chain has TRBV12-3 or TRBV12-4 and TRBJ2-7; the match to TRBD1 covers 11 bases. The J segment lost 4 bases and the V segment lost 4 bases, leaving 6 bases of the junction unmatched. CDR3 length: 15 residues.

In its sample, this clonotype was seen a few times. J is TRBJ2-3 and V is TRBV4-1; 11 nucleotides line up with TRBD2. V lost 1 base to trimming and J lost 5 bases; unmatched junction nucleotides: 5. This CDR3 has 16 amino acids. Germline loops: CDR1 MGHRA, CDR2 YSYEKL. The CDR3 protein is CASSQGTLAGGDTQYF. In DNA form, the CDR3 reads TGCGCCAGCAGCCAAGGGACCCTAGCGGGGGGAGATACGCAGTATTTT.

The chain employs TRBV20-1 and TRBJ2-5; D is uncertain. Germline CDR1 and CDR2: DFQATT and SNEGSKA (reference sequence). V lost 2 bases to trimming and J lost 3 bases, with 10 bases between them. The CDR3 sequence is 13 residues long. CDR3 bases: TGCAGTGCTAGAAACCCGACGGAAGAGACCCAGTACTTC. As protein: CSARNPTEETQYF.

This clonotype was detected many times. The chain couples TRBV6-5 to TRBJ1-2; D is possibly TRBD1 (6 bases). Trimming left V 1 base short and J 7 bases short, with 13 bases between. The germline CDR1 and CDR2 sequences are MNHEY and SVGAGI. The length of the CDR3 is 14 residues. The DNA of the CDR3 is TGTGCCAGCAGTTACTTCGGACAGCATGGTGGCTACACCTTC. This codes for CASSYFGQHGGYTF.

The V call is TRBV10-3, the J call TRBJ2-2; no clear D. The CDR3 extends over 16 amino acids. V was pared by 2 bases and J by 5 bases, with 15 bases between. In germline, CDR1 is ENHRY, CDR2 SYGVKD. In DNA form, the CDR3 reads TGTGCCATCAGTGAGCTTAGTACTCCAACGACCGGGGAGCTGTTTTTT. Its translation: CAISELSTPTTGELFF.